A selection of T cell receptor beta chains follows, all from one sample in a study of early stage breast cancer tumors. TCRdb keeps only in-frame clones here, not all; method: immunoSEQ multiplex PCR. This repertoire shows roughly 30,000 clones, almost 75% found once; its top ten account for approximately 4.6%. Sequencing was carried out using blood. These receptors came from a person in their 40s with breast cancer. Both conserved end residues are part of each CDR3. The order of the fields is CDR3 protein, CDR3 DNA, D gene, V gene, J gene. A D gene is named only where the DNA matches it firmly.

CSVEARGAQETQYF	TGCAGCGTTGAGGCCCGGGGGGCCCAAGAGACCCAGTACTTC	-	TRBV29-1	TRBJ2-5
CAISESTAQETQYF	TGTGCCATCAGTGAGTCGACAGCTCAAGAGACCCAGTACTTC	-	TRBV10-3	TRBJ2-5
CASSSGSQRETQYF	TGTGCCAGCAGTTCGGGGAGCCAGAGGGAGACCCAGTACTTC	-	TRBV27	TRBJ2-5
CASSFGPSLGPQHF	TGTGCCAGCAGCTTTGGACCATCGCTTGGGCCCCAGCATTTT	-	TRBV5-4	TRBJ1-5
CASSSLRGWETQYF	TGTGCCAGCAGTTCCCTAAGGGGTTGGGAGACCCAGTACTTC	-	TRBV6-5	TRBJ2-5
CATSRGTGVGGRETQYF	TGTGCCACCAGCAGAGGTACAGGAGTCGGGGGTCGCGAGACCCAGTACTTC	-	TRBV15	TRBJ2-5
CASSYGGSAPGELFF	TGTGCCAGCAGTTACGGCGGGAGTGCCCCCGGGGAGCTGTTTTTT	TRBD2	TRBV6-5	TRBJ2-2
CASSMGRGGVWTEAFF	TGTGCCAGTAGTATGGGCCGGGGCGGTGTTTGGACTGAAGCTTTCTTT	-	TRBV19	TRBJ1-1
CSVEGQREGLGTQYF	TGCAGCGTTGAAGGCCAGCGGGAGGGCCTGGGGACCCAGTACTTC	TRBD2	TRBV29-1	TRBJ2-5
CASRQERGEAFF	TGTGCCAGTAGGCAGGAGAGGGGGGAAGCTTTCTTT	-	TRBV19	TRBJ1-1
CASSFASGELFF	TGTGCCAGCAGTTTTGCGTCCGGGGAGCTGTTTTTT	-	TRBV6-6	TRBJ2-2